This TCR beta chain was identified during a study of T cell changes during pregnancy in multiple sclerosis. CDR1 SNHLY and CDR2 FYNNEI come from the germline V gene. The CDR3 spans 15 residues. V was pared by 1 base and J by 3 bases, with 10 bases between. Clones were read by immunoSEQ multiplex PCR, and TCRdb kept only the in-frame ones, dropping some. This sample yields some 37,000 clones, of which approximately 92% are seen a single time; approximately 1.1% belongs to the top ten. Input material: PBMCs (not recorded whether the cells were cultured). This TCR was recovered from a female donor with multiple sclerosis, enrolled in a pregnancy study. The rearrangement joins TRBV2 to TRBJ1-5, with a tentative D call TRBD1 (6 bases). CDR3 bases: TGTGCCAGCAGTGAAGTGGACAGAGACAATCAGCCCCAGCATTTT. Translating it yields CASSEVDRDNQPQHF.